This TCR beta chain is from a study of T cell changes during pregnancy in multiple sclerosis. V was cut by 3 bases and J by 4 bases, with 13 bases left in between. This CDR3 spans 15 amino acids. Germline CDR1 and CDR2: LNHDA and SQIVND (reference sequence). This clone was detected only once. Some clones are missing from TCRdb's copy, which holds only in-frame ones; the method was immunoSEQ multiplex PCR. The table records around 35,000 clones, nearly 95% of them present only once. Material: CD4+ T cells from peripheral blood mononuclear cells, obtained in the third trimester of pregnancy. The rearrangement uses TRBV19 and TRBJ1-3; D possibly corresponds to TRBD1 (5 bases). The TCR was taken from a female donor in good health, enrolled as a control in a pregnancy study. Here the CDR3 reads CASSIGRQGGNTIYF. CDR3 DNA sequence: TGTGCCAGTAGTATTGGACGGCAGGGAGGAAACACCATATATTTT.